This T cell receptor beta chain was sequenced during a study of CD8+ T cells in alopecia areata. Points from the study as a whole: Higher clonality than in normal scalp was seen in lesional scalp, especially alopecia totalis/universalis.

The CDR3 covers 13 residues. The germline V gene encodes CDR1 MNHEY and CDR2 SVGAGI. Trimming removed 6 bases from V and 3 bases from J; junction bases left unmatched: 1. cDNA prepared by RNA extraction and subsequent reverse transcription served as the template for sequencing. TCRdb's copy holds only in-frame clones and misses some; the assay was immunoSEQ multiplex PCR. Of 110,000 or so clones detected, approximately 60% appear once; the ten largest clones hold around 2.8%. Comments on this clone: Its specificity is not known.

The V call is TRBV6-5, the J call TRBJ2-7, with 11 bases that match TRBD1. Sequenced: CD4+ T cells sorted from blood. The receptor was isolated from a human donor in good health. The CDR3 spells CASRGTGGYEQYF. As DNA, the CDR3 is TGTGCCAGCAGGGGGACAGGGGGCTACGAGCAGTACTTC.